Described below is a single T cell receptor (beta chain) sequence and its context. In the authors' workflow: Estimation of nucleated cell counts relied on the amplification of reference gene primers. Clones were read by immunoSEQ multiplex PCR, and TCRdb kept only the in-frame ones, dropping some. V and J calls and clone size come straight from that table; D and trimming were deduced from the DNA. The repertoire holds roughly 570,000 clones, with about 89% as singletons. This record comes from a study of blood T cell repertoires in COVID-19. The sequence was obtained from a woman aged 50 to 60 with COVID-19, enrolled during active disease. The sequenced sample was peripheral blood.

DNA for the CDR3: TGTGCCAGTAGTATATCGACTAGCGGGTACTACAATGAGCAGTTCTTC. Translation gives CASSISTSGYYNEQFF. The chain uses TRBV19 and TRBJ2-1; 10 nucleotides agree with TRBD2. The V segment lost 2 bases and the J segment 3 bases; nucleotides outside the gene matches: 4. The CDR3 runs 16 residues. Germline V CDR1 and CDR2: LNHDA, SQIVND (reference sequence).